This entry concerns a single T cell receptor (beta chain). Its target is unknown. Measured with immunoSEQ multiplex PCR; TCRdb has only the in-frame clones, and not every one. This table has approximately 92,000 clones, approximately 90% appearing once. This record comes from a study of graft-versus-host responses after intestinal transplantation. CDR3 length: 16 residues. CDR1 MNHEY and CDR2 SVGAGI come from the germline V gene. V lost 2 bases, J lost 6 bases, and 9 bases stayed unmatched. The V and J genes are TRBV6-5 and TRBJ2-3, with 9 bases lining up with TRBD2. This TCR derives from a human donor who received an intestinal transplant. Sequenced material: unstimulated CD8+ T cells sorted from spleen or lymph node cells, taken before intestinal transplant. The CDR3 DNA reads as TGTGCCAGCAGTTACGGACTAGCGACGATCGGTGATACGCAGTATTTT. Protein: CASSYGLATIGDTQYF.